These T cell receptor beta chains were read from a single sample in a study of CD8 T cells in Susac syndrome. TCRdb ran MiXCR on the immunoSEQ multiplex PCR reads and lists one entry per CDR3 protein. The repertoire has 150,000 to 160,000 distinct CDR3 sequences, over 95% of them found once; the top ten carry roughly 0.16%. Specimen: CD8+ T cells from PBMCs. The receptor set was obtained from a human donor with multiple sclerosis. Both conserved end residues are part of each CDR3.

cdr3_aa: CASAGSFSYGYTF
j_call: TRBJ1-2
v_call: TRBV7-6

cdr3_aa: CASSLGGEGTEAFF
j_call: TRBJ1-1
v_call: TRBV6-5

cdr3_aa: CATSRDRMTYGYTF
j_call: TRBJ1-2
v_call: TRBV15

cdr3_aa: CASSQRPVNTGELFF
j_call: TRBJ2-2
v_call: TRBV19

cdr3_aa: CASSPLGSPLHF
j_call: TRBJ1-6
v_call: TRBV7-6

cdr3_aa: CASSARGGGYEQYF
j_call: TRBJ2-7
v_call: TRBV6-2/TRBV6-3

cdr3_aa: CSVDLGYGTEAFF
j_call: TRBJ1-1
v_call: TRBV29-1

cdr3_aa: CATSRTTGIPIGYGYTF
j_call: TRBJ1-2
v_call: TRBV15

cdr3_aa: CSATGFEDEKLFF
j_call: TRBJ1-4
v_call: TRBV20-1

cdr3_aa: CASSGPGRPGATEAFF
j_call: TRBJ1-1
v_call: TRBV5-1

cdr3_aa: CASRDRGTEAFF
j_call: TRBJ1-1
v_call: TRBV25-1

cdr3_aa: CASSLGQHSYEQYF
j_call: TRBJ2-7
v_call: TRBV7-6

cdr3_aa: CSAPRGGAVYNEQFF
j_call: TRBJ2-1
v_call: TRBV20-1

cdr3_aa: CASSPGLYYEQYF
j_call: TRBJ2-7
v_call: TRBV3-1

cdr3_aa: CASSEEGFQPQHF
j_call: TRBJ1-5
v_call: TRBV12-3/TRBV12-4

cdr3_aa: CASSQGIGPLIYEQYF
j_call: TRBJ2-7
v_call: TRBV14

cdr3_aa: CASRLGLYEQYF
j_call: TRBJ2-7
v_call: TRBV12-3/TRBV12-4

cdr3_aa: CATSSHSGANVLTF
j_call: TRBJ2-6
v_call: TRBV15

cdr3_aa: CASRSGTGANYNEQFF
j_call: TRBJ2-1
v_call: TRBV25-1

cdr3_aa: CASSLNPGGSEQFF
j_call: TRBJ2-1
v_call: TRBV7-3

cdr3_aa: CSVDGLNTEAFF
j_call: TRBJ1-1
v_call: TRBV29-1

cdr3_aa: CASSLAAGETQYF
j_call: TRBJ2-5
v_call: TRBV5-6

cdr3_aa: CASRPLLPSTYEQYF
j_call: TRBJ2-7
v_call: TRBV2

cdr3_aa: CSATVRDSNQPQHF
j_call: TRBJ1-5
v_call: TRBV20-1

cdr3_aa: CASSPTDGTGIKGDNQPQHF
j_call: TRBJ1-5
v_call: TRBV12-3/TRBV12-4

cdr3_aa: CASSLPPQGQGEQFF
j_call: TRBJ2-1
v_call: TRBV4-2

cdr3_aa: CSVEGLRDILYNEQFF
j_call: TRBJ2-1
v_call: TRBV29-1

cdr3_aa: CASSHNLGGPQHF
j_call: TRBJ1-5
v_call: TRBV11-2

cdr3_aa: CASGQAAYEQYF
j_call: TRBJ2-7
v_call: TRBV6-5

cdr3_aa: CATSAGGALETQYF
j_call: TRBJ2-5
v_call: TRBV15

cdr3_aa: CASSWGTSVEQYF
j_call: TRBJ2-7
v_call: TRBV7-9

cdr3_aa: CSAREPPGLAGGSADTQYF
j_call: TRBJ2-3
v_call: TRBV20-1

cdr3_aa: CASVSGGRTETQYF
j_call: TRBJ2-5
v_call: TRBV6-5

cdr3_aa: CASSYSIAGAWEQYF
j_call: TRBJ2-7
v_call: TRBV6-5

cdr3_aa: CSAQGLADNEQFF
j_call: TRBJ2-1
v_call: TRBV20-1

cdr3_aa: CASSQDPESSYNEQFF
j_call: TRBJ2-1
v_call: TRBV4-1

cdr3_aa: CASNEEGRGKETQYF
j_call: TRBJ2-5
v_call: TRBV9

cdr3_aa: CASSPGSLKGETQYF
j_call: TRBJ2-5
v_call: TRBV7-6